This T cell receptor beta chain was identified in a study of identical twins. Study results and caveats: Twins showed weaker excess sharing in their beta out-of-frame sequences. An excess of low generation probability was shown by twin-shared out-of-frame alpha sequences. Invariant MAIT and iNKT cells could partly confound zero-insertion analyses. Cross-sectional statistics, not tracking of the same donors, supported the conclusions.

Germline V gene lookup returns CDR1 MNHEY and CDR2 SMNVEV (reference sequence). The CDR3 covers 17 residues. The V and J ends lost 1 base and 1 base respectively, with 16 bases between them. TCRdb ran MiXCR on the 5' RACE reads and lists one entry per CDR3 protein. The sample lists 1.5 million to 2 million distinct CDR3 sequences; about 30% were seen once. Comments on this clonotype: Antigen specificity is unknown.

The specimen sequenced was cord blood. V is TRBV27 and J is TRBJ1-1; D is perhaps TRBD1 (6 bases). This sequence was found in a newborn girl in good health. CDR3 DNA sequence: TGTGCCAGCAGTTTATTTTGGCGGGGGGGCCCGAACACTGAAGCTTTCTTT. It encodes CASSLFWRGGPNTEAFF.